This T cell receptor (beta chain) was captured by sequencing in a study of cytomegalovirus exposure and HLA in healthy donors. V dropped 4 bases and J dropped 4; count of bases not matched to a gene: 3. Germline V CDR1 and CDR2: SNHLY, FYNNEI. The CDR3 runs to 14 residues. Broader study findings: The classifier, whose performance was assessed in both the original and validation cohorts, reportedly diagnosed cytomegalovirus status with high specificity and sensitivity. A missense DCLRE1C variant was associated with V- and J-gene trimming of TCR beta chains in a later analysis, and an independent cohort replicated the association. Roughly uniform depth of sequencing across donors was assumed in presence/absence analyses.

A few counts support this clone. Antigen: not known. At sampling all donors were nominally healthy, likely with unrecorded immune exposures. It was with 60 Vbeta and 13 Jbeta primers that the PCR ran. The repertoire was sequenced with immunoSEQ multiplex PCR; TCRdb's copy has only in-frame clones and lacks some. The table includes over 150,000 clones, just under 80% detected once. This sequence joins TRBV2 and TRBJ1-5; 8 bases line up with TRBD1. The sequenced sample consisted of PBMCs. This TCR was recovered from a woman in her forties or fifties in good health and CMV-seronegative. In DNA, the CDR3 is TGTGCCAGCAGTGTCCGACAGGGGAATCAGCCCCAGCATTTT. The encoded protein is CASSVRQGNQPQHF. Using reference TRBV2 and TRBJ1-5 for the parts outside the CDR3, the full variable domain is EPEVTQTPSHQVTQMGQEVILRCVPISNHLYFYWYRQILGQKVEFLVSFYNNEISEKSEIFDDQFSVERPDGSNFTLKIRSTKLEDSAMYFCASSVRQGNQPQHFGDGTRLSIL.